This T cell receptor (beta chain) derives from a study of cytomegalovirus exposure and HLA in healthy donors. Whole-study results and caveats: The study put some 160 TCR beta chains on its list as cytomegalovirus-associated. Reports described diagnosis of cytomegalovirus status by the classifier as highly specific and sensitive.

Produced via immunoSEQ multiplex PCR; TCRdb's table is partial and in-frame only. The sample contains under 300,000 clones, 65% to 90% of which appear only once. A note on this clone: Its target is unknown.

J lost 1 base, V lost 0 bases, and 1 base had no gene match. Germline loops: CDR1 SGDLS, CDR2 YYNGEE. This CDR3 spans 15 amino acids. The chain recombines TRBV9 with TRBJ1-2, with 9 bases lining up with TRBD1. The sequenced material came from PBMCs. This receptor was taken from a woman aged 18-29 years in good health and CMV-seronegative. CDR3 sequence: CASSVGTGVNYGYTF. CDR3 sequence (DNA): TGTGCCAGCAGCGTAGGGACAGGGGTTAACTATGGCTACACCTTC.